This T cell receptor beta chain was retrieved from a study of CD8 T cells in ankylosing spondylitis. TCRdb reanalysed the 5' RACE reads using MiXCR and keeps one entry per CDR3 protein. The sample shows 250,000 to 350,000 distinct CDR3 sequences, 20% of them seen only once. Regarding the study as a whole: There was a TCR beta motif, made of several highly homologous variants, that appeared characteristic of ankylosing spondylitis blood. In reactive arthritis synovial fluid and blood, some motif variants had been reported before.

This clonotype was found a few times. Its matching antigen is unknown. The V gene lost 6 bases and the J gene lost 3 bases, with 9 bases spanning the gap. CDR3 length: 13 residues. From germline, CDR1 is MNHEY and CDR2 SMNVEV (reference sequence). The sequencing input was blood, either unsorted or a sorted T cell fraction (not recorded which). V usage is TRBV27 and J usage is TRBJ1-5; D call uncertain. The TCR was taken from a male donor with ankylosing spondylitis or in good health (not recorded which). CDR3 amino acids: CASSDIANQPQHF. The CDR3 DNA follows: TGTGCCAGCAGCGACATTGCCAATCAGCCCCAGCATTTT.